This T cell receptor (beta chain) is from a study of radiation and T cells in renal cell carcinoma. Germline CDR1 SGHRS, CDR2 YFSETQ. The V end was cut by 1 base, the J end by 3 bases, with 13 bases between. The length of the CDR3 is 15 residues. The assay was immunoSEQ multiplex PCR, and TCRdb's table has in-frame clones only and misses some. The sample includes about 130,000 clones, around 90% of them seen just once. Time point described: blood 2 weeks post-SBRT. Treatment here: 15 Gy SBRT to primary tumor, nephrectomy 4 weeks later. The source of this sequence is a woman between 65 and 79 years old with renal cell carcinoma. Material: blood, obtained from a patient whose treatment included radiotherapy and nephrectomy. V usage is TRBV5-1 and J usage is TRBJ1-1; weak D call: TRBD1 (5 bases). In nucleotides, the CDR3 is TGCGCCAGCAGCTTGTTTGGGGGAGGGGACACTGAAGCTTTCTTT. It specifies CASSLFGGGDTEAFF.